One and the same sample provided the 15 T cell receptor beta chains below, sequenced in a study of cytomegalovirus exposure and HLA in healthy donors. With 60 Vbeta and 13 Jbeta primers, the PCR was carried out. Sequenced by immunoSEQ multiplex PCR; TCRdb stores in-frame clones only, minus some. The sample consists of some 160,000 clones, over 75% of them appearing once. The sequencing sample was made of PBMCs. All receptors derive from a male donor in good health and CMV-seronegative.

The V and J genes are TRBV29-1 and TRBJ1-2; TRBD1 aligns across 8 bases. The CDR3 extends over 15 amino acids. The ends lost 3 bases at V and 0 bases at J; junction bases unmatched: 6. Germline lookup yields CDR1 SQVTM and CDR2 ANQGSEA. The chain's CDR3 is CSVEGQVQANYGYTF. The CDR3 bases are TGCAGCGTTGAGGGACAGGTCCAAGCTAACTATGGCTACACCTTC.

The chain uses TRBV19 and TRBJ1-2; D is undetermined. Germline CDR1 is LNHDA and CDR2 is SQIVND (reference sequence). This CDR3 has 13 amino acids. Trimming left V 1 base short and J 6 bases short, with 9 bases between. CDR3 amino acids: CASSIVVGNGYTF. For the CDR3, the DNA is TGTGCCAGTAGTATAGTAGTTGGTAATGGCTACACCTTC. The full variable domain, with the rest looked up from reference TRBV19 and TRBJ1-2, is DGGITQSPKYLFRKEGQNVTLSCEQNLNHDAMYWYRQDPGQGLRLIYYSQIVNDFQKGDIAEGYSVSREKKESFPLTVTSAQKNPTAFYLCASSIVVGNGYTFGSGTRLTVV.

The chain joins TRBV6-6 to TRBJ1-2; 7 positions match TRBD1. Trimming cost V 5 bases and J 7 bases; bases outside gene matches: 10. Germline CDR1 MNHNY, CDR2 SVGAGI (reference sequence). The CDR3 runs to 14 residues. CDR3 region: CASSQVQGGGGYTF. The CDR3, as DNA: TGTGCCAGCAGTCAAGTCCAGGGGGGCGGTGGCTACACCTTC.

Worth noting for this clone: Other DNA sequences in this specimen translate into the identical CDR3. This sequence joins TRBV5-1 and TRBJ2-1, with 7 bases identical to TRBD1. V trimming: 0 bases; J trimming: 1 base; junction bases outside the gene matches: 1. Per germline, CDR1 SGHRS and CDR2 YFSETQ. The CDR3 is 15 residues long. The CDR3 nucleotides read TGCGCCAGCAGCTTGGGACAGGGATCCTACAATGAGCAGTTCTTC. It codes for CASSLGQGSYNEQFF.

This clone was counted only a few times. The J gene is TRBJ1-5, the V gene TRBV4-1; D remains unclear. Germline V gives CDR1 MGHRA, CDR2 YSYEKL. The CDR3 length is 13 residues. Trimming pared 0 bases from V and 4 bases from J, leaving 4 bases between. CDR3 in DNA: TGCGCCAGCAGCCAAGAACTTAATCAGCCCCAGCATTTT. It encodes CASSQELNQPQHF.

The chain is built from TRBV5-1 and TRBJ1-2; D is possibly TRBD1 (5 bases). In germline, CDR1 is SGHRS, CDR2 YFSETQ. V was trimmed by 2 bases and J by 6 bases, leaving 8 bases between them. CDR3 size: 12 residues. The CDR3 nucleotides are TGCGCCAGCAGCTTTCAGGGCCATGGCTACACCTTC. Protein sequence: CASSFQGHGYTF. Full variable domain (rest looked up from reference TRBV5-1 and TRBJ1-2): KAGVTQTPRYLIKTRGQQVTLSCSPISGHRSVSWYQQTPGQGLQFLFEYFSETQRNKGNFPGRFSGRQFSNSRSEMNVSTLELGDSALYLCASSFQGHGYTFGSGTRLTVV.

The chain has TRBV4-1 and TRBJ2-1, with D possibly being TRBD2 (5 bases). V was trimmed by 6 bases and J by 3 bases, leaving 9 bases between them. Germline V gene sequence: CDR1 MGHRA, CDR2 YSYEKL. The CDR3 consists of 13 residues. DNA of the CDR3: TGCGCCAGCAGTACCGGGGACTACAATGAGCAGTTCTTC. Translating it yields CASSTGDYNEQFF.

The J gene is TRBJ1-2, the V gene TRBV2; D gene unclear. The CDR3 length is 13 residues. The germline gives CDR1 SNHLY, CDR2 FYNNEI. V was pared by 6 bases and J by 2 bases, with 10 bases between. This chain's CDR3 is CASRVGENYGYTF. The CDR3 DNA sequence: TGTGCCAGCAGGGTGGGCGAGAACTATGGCTACACCTTC. The full variable domain, with the rest looked up from reference TRBV2 and TRBJ1-2, is EPEVTQTPSHQVTQMGQEVILRCVPISNHLYFYWYRQILGQKVEFLVSFYNNEISEKSEIFDDQFSVERPDGSNFTLKIRSTKLEDSAMYFCASRVGENYGYTFGSGTRLTVV.

This clone was counted once. This chain uses TRBV5-4 with TRBJ1-4; 8 bases line up with TRBD1. The J segment lost 7 bases and the V segment lost 3 bases, leaving 8 bases of the junction unmatched. Germline-derived CDR1 and CDR2 are SGHNT and YYREEE (reference sequence). This CDR3 has 15 residues. CDR3 bases: TGTGCCAGCAGCTATACAGGGGGACCGGGTGAAAAACTGTTTTTT. Translating gives CASSYTGGPGEKLFF.

V gene TRBV7-2 combines with J gene TRBJ2-2; D remains ambiguous. Germline lookup yields CDR1 SGHTA and CDR2 FQGNSA. CDR3 size: 15 residues. V was trimmed by 3 bases and J by 2 bases, leaving 10 bases between them. CDR3: CASSFSQVNTGELFF. DNA for the CDR3: TGTGCCAGCAGCTTTAGTCAGGTCAACACCGGGGAGCTGTTTTTT. The full variable domain, in which reference TRBV7-2 and TRBJ2-2 provide the parts outside the CDR3, is GAGVSQSPSNKVTEKGKDVELRCDPISGHTALYWYRQSLGQGLEFLIYFQGNSAPDKSGLPSDRFSAERTGGSVSTLTIQRTQQEDSAVYLCASSFSQVNTGELFFGEGSRLTVL.

The chain uses TRBV5-1 and TRBJ2-1; TRBD1 aligns across 7 bases. V lost 6 bases and J lost 0; bases outside the gene matches: 9. The germline V gene encodes CDR1 SGHRS and CDR2 YFSETQ. The CDR3 has 16 amino acids. CDR3 protein: CASTLGGDSSYNEQFF. CDR3 in DNA: TGCGCCAGCACTCTAGGGGGCGATAGCTCCTACAATGAGCAGTTCTTC.

V is TRBV19 and J is TRBJ2-1; possibly TRBD2 for D (5 bases). This CDR3 comprises 15 residues. Germline CDR1 LNHDA, CDR2 SQIVND (reference sequence). The V gene lost 0 bases and the J gene lost 3 bases, with 9 bases spanning the gap. The CDR3 is CASSIDQGGYNEQFF. The CDR3 nucleotides read TGTGCCAGTAGTATAGATCAAGGAGGCTACAATGAGCAGTTCTTC.

This CDR3 reads CASSLSIRFEAFF. Here the CDR3 DNA reads TGTGCCAGCAGTTTAAGCATTCGGTTTGAAGCTTTCTTT. The chain couples TRBV27 to TRBJ1-1; D is unresolved. The germline V and J ends were trimmed by 2 bases and 7 bases, with 11 bases remaining between them. The CDR3 runs to 13 residues. Per the germline V gene, CDR1 is MNHEY and CDR2 is SMNVEV (reference sequence).

The gene calls are TRBV2 and TRBJ1-2, with a possible D match to TRBD1 (5 bases). The CDR3 has 13 amino acids. V dropped 9 bases and J dropped 0 bases, with 11 bases sitting between them. Germline CDR1 SNHLY, CDR2 FYNNEI. CDR3 residues: CARHRPTNYGYTF. The CDR3 DNA is TGTGCCAGGCACAGGCCAACTAACTATGGCTACACCTTC.

The gene calls are TRBV7-9 and TRBJ1-1, with 7 bases aligning to TRBD1. Germline V CDR1 and CDR2: SEHNR, FQNEAQ (reference sequence). The CDR3 has 18 residues. Losses at the gene ends were 5 bases for V and 0 bases for J; bases not matched to a gene: 15. CDR3 in amino acids: CASSRQGVSLSVNTEAFF. CDR3 nucleotides: TGTGCCAGCAGCCGACAGGGTGTGAGTTTGTCAGTGAACACTGAAGCTTTCTTT.